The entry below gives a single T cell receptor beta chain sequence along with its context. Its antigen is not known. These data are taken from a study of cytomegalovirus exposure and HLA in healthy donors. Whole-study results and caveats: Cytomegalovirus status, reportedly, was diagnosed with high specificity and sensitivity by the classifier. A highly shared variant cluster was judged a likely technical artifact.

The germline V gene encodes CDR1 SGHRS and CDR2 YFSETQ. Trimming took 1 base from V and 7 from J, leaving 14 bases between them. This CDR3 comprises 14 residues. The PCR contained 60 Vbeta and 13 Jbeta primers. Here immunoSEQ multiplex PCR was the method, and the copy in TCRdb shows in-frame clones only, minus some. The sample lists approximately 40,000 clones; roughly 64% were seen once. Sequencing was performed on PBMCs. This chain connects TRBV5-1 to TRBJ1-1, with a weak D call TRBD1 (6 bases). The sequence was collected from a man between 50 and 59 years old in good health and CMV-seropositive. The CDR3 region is CASSLPSGGGEAFF. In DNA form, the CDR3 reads TGCGCCAGCAGCTTGCCATCTGGGGGCGGTGAAGCTTTCTTT.